This TCR beta chain was recovered during a study of radiotherapy plus CTLA-4 blockade in lung cancer. The CDR3 runs to 13 residues. V was clipped by 3 bases and J by 4 bases, with 6 bases between them. In germline, CDR1 is KGHSH, CDR2 LQKENI. Data came from immunoSEQ multiplex PCR; TCRdb stores just in-frame clones and leaves some out. The profile shows 81,000 or so clones, approximately 82% of them singletons. This clone occurred a few times. The sequence came from a human donor with non-small cell lung cancer that progressed on radiotherapy plus ipilimumab. The material was peripheral blood, obtained from a patient treated with radiotherapy plus ipilimumab. The V call is TRBV18, the J call TRBJ2-2, with no clear D. CDR3 sequence reads: CASSPQLTGELFF. DNA of the CDR3: TGTGCCAGCTCACCGCAACTCACCGGGGAGCTGTTTTTT.